The 28 T cell receptor beta chains below all came from one sample that was sequenced in a study of cytomegalovirus exposure and HLA in healthy donors. The study ran its PCR with 60 Vbeta and 13 Jbeta primers. Sequenced by immunoSEQ multiplex PCR; TCRdb stores in-frame clones only, minus some. The sample contains roughly 150,000 clones, 70% to 85% of which appear only once. The sequenced sample was PBMCs. The source is a woman aged 45-65 years in good health and CMV-seropositive.

The CDR3 DNA reads as TGTGCCAGCAGCCAAGACGGACTACGCACAGATACGCAGTATTTT. Its translation: CASSQDGLRTDTQYF. This rearrangement joins TRBV14 to TRBJ2-3, with a weak D call TRBD2 (6 bases). This CDR3 has 15 amino acids. V lost 0 bases and J 1 base, leaving 8 bases between the germline ends. Germline V gene lookup returns CDR1 SGHDN and CDR2 FVKESK. The entire variable domain, with the rest obtained from reference TRBV14 and TRBJ2-3, is as follows: EAGVTQFPSHSVIEKGQTVTLRCDPISGHDNLYWYRRVMGKEIKFLLHFVKESKQDESGMPNNRFLAERTGGTYSTLKVQPAELEDSGVYFCASSQDGLRTDTQYFGPGTRLTVL.

V gene TRBV5-1 combines with J gene TRBJ2-7; D possibly corresponds to TRBD1 (6 bases). The length of the CDR3 is 15 residues. Germline-derived CDR1 and CDR2 are SGHRS and YFSETQ. V was cut by 7 bases and J by 5 bases, with 22 bases left in between. CDR3 bases: TGCGCCAGCCGGGGTGAGGGGGTAAGGGGGAACGAGCAGTACTTC. This encodes CASRGEGVRGNEQYF.

This rearrangement joins TRBV19 to TRBJ2-1, with 8 bases identical to TRBD2. Germline values: CDR1 LNHDA, CDR2 SQIVND (reference sequence). The CDR3 covers 14 residues. J was trimmed by 6 bases and V by 5 bases; bases with no gene match: 6. DNA for the CDR3: TGTGCCAGTAGTGGCGGGGGGATACGCAATGAGCAGTTCTTC. Its protein is CASSGGGIRNEQFF.

V gene TRBV2 combines with J gene TRBJ1-1; D might be TRBD1 (5 bases). Per the germline V gene, CDR1 is SNHLY and CDR2 is FYNNEI. Trimming left V 6 bases short and J 4 bases short, with 21 bases between. CDR3 length: 16 residues. The CDR3 sequence is CASSWGVRTLGTEAFF. The CDR3 region has the DNA TGTGCCAGCAGCTGGGGGGTTCGGACTCTTGGCACTGAAGCTTTCTTT.

The genes are TRBV2 and TRBJ1-5; a weak D match, TRBD1 (6 bases). The germline V gene has CDR1 SNHLY and CDR2 FYNNEI. The CDR3 sequence is 15 residues long. V lost 3 bases to trimming and J lost 3 bases, with 12 bases between them. In DNA form, the CDR3 reads TGTGCCAGCAGTGAGTCAGGGGTGTACAATCAGCCCCAGCATTTT. Amino acids: CASSESGVYNQPQHF.

J is TRBJ2-5 and V is TRBV2, with D maybe TRBD2 (6 bases). The length of the CDR3 is 13 residues. Germline assignment: CDR1 SNHLY and CDR2 FYNNEI. V was clipped by 6 bases and J by 5 bases, with 13 bases between them. CDR3 DNA sequence: TGTGCCAGCAGATACATCGGGGGTGAGACCCAGTACTTC. Translating it yields CASRYIGGETQYF.

V is TRBV7-2 and J is TRBJ2-1, with unresolved D. CDR1 is SGHTA, CDR2 FQGNSA, per germline. The CDR3 loop spans 14 amino acids. The V end lost 1 base, the J end lost 8 bases, and 12 bases lay between the germline ends. CDR3 DNA sequence: TGTGCCAGCAGCTTAGAGCAGGCCTCGCATGAGCAGTTCTTC. It encodes CASSLEQASHEQFF.

This chain links TRBV2 with TRBJ2-7; possibly TRBD2 for D (5 bases). Trimming took 4 bases from V and 5 from J, leaving 15 bases between them. CDR3 length: 14 amino acids. Germline V gene sequence: CDR1 SNHLY, CDR2 FYNNEI. In nucleotides, the CDR3 is TGTGCCAGCAGTGTAGGGAACCTCGGGGACGAGCAGTACTTC. As protein: CASSVGNLGDEQYF.

This chain links TRBV30 with TRBJ1-2; D is possibly TRBD1 (5 bases). The CDR3 is 15 residues long. V lost 3 bases, J lost 0 bases, and 14 bases lay in between. Germline V lookup: CDR1 GTSNPN, CDR2 SVGIG (reference sequence). DNA for the CDR3: TGTGCCTGGAGCTTCAGGGATCGGCCTAACTATGGCTACACCTTC. Translation: CAWSFRDRPNYGYTF.

V usage is TRBV19 and J usage is TRBJ1-2; D remains ambiguous. This CDR3 has 13 residues. Germline assignment: CDR1 LNHDA and CDR2 SQIVND (reference sequence). V lost 7 bases, J lost 0 bases, and 9 bases lay in between. CDR3 DNA: TGTGCCAGTACCCCGGTAGCTAACTATGGCTACACCTTC. This sequence encodes CASTPVANYGYTF.

This chain links TRBV2 with TRBJ2-7, with 10 bases fitting TRBD1. Germline CDR1 is SNHLY and CDR2 is FYNNEI. J lost 6 bases, V lost 7 bases, and 12 bases had no gene match. The CDR3 totals 15 residues. The CDR3 loop is CASNRRRQGAVEQYF. CDR3 nucleotides: TGTGCCAGCAACCGACGGCGACAGGGGGCTGTCGAGCAGTACTTC. The variable domain in full, with the rest retrieved from reference TRBV2 and TRBJ2-7, is EPEVTQTPSHQVTQMGQEVILRCVPISNHLYFYWYRQILGQKVEFLVSFYNNEISEKSEIFDDQFSVERPDGSNFTLKIRSTKLEDSAMYFCASNRRRQGAVEQYFGPGTRLTVT.

This chain connects TRBV5-1 to TRBJ2-2, with 11 nucleotides matching TRBD2. V was pared by 2 bases and J by 5 bases, with 8 bases of the junction left unmatched. Germline values: CDR1 SGHRS, CDR2 YFSETQ. The CDR3 runs to 17 residues. The CDR3 sequence is CASSFTSGGTRTGELFF. In DNA form, the CDR3 reads TGCGCCAGCAGCTTCACTAGCGGGGGTACCCGAACCGGGGAGCTGTTTTTT.

This clone has only a few counts. The V gene is TRBV19, the J gene TRBJ2-2; 7 bases map to TRBD2. Germline CDR1 is LNHDA and CDR2 is SQIVND (reference sequence). V shed 3 bases and J 7 bases; nucleotides not matched to a gene: 11. The length of the CDR3 is 16 residues. CDR3 nucleotides: TGTGCCAGTAGTATGGGGGGGGGTTTGGCGAGCGGGGAGCTGTTTTTT. Protein product: CASSMGGGLASGELFF.

The chain recombines TRBV5-6 with TRBJ1-2; a weak D match, TRBD1 (6 bases). Germline CDR1 is SGHDT and CDR2 is YYEEEE. The CDR3 has 16 residues. V gave up 0 bases and J gave up 0 bases, with 12 bases separating them. The chain's CDR3 is CASSLVPTGTNYGYTF. The CDR3 DNA is TGTGCCAGCAGCTTGGTCCCCACAGGGACTAACTATGGCTACACCTTC. Using reference TRBV5-6 and TRBJ1-2 for the parts outside the CDR3, the full variable domain is DAGVTQSPTHLIKTRGQQVTLRCSPKSGHDTVSWYQQALGQGPQFIFQYYEEEERQRGNFPDRFSGHQFPNYSSELNVNALLLGDSALYLCASSLVPTGTNYGYTFGSGTRLTVV.

The chain has TRBV7-2 and TRBJ2-7, with 7 bases aligning to TRBD2. This CDR3 has 16 amino acids. Germline V lookup: CDR1 SGHTA, CDR2 FQGNSA. J gave up 5 bases and V 0 bases, and 10 bases lay outside the gene matches. CDR3 loop: CASSLATGRGVHEQYF. CDR3 DNA sequence: TGTGCCAGCAGCTTAGCGACGGGACGGGGGGTCCACGAGCAGTACTTC.

This chain connects TRBV4-3 to TRBJ2-3, with 8 nucleotides matching TRBD2. The trim removed 1 base at V and 4 bases at J, leaving 4 bases unmatched. CDR1 LGHNA and CDR2 YSLEER come from the germline V gene. CDR3 size: 15 residues. The CDR3 here is CASSQGTSSPDTQYF. The CDR3 nucleotides read TGCGCCAGCAGCCAAGGGACTAGCTCCCCAGATACGCAGTATTTT.

The gene calls are TRBV27 and TRBJ1-2; tentative D call: TRBD1 (6 bases). V was trimmed by 3 bases and J by 8 bases, leaving 22 bases between them. Germline loops: CDR1 MNHEY, CDR2 SMNVEV (reference sequence). The CDR3 has 16 amino acids. Here the CDR3 DNA reads TGTGCCAGCAGTTTGAAAACCCGGGTAAACAGGGACGGCTACACCTTC. Translated: CASSLKTRVNRDGYTF.

This chain joins TRBV6-1 and TRBJ2-3; possible D gene TRBD1, 6 bases. The CDR3 is made up of 13 amino acids. CDR1 and CDR2 from the germline V gene are MNHNS and SASEGT. V shed 4 bases and J shed 3 bases, with 8 bases lying between them. The CDR3 coding sequence is TGTGCCAGCAGTGCCCAGGGGACAGATACGCAGTATTTT. Protein sequence: CASSAQGTDTQYF.

In DNA form, the CDR3 reads TGTGCCAGCAGCTTAGACGTAGCGGGGGGGGAGACCCAGTACTTC. Its protein product is CASSLDVAGGETQYF. The V gene is TRBV7-9, the J gene TRBJ2-5, with TRBD2 identical over 11 bases. Germline values: CDR1 SEHNR, CDR2 FQNEAQ (reference sequence). The CDR3 is 15 residues long. The J segment lost 5 bases and the V segment lost 1 base, leaving 3 bases of the junction unmatched.

The chain is built from TRBV2 and TRBJ1-5; D is perhaps TRBD1 (5 bases). CDR1 is SNHLY and CDR2 is FYNNEI in the germline V gene. The V gene lost 6 bases and the J gene lost 9 bases, with 15 bases spanning the gap. The CDR3 runs 13 residues. The CDR3 loop is CASRGALEGPQHF. As DNA, the CDR3 is TGTGCCAGCAGAGGGGCACTGGAGGGGCCCCAGCATTTT. The full variable domain, in which reference TRBV2 and TRBJ1-5 provide the parts outside the CDR3, is EPEVTQTPSHQVTQMGQEVILRCVPISNHLYFYWYRQILGQKVEFLVSFYNNEISEKSEIFDDQFSVERPDGSNFTLKIRSTKLEDSAMYFCASRGALEGPQHFGDGTRLSIL.

The sample holds one count of this clone. The chain carries TRBV5-8 and TRBJ2-1; 14 bases are a match to TRBD2. After removal of 0 bases from V and 6 bases from J, the junction contained 2 bases not matched to a gene. From germline, CDR1 is SGHTS and CDR2 YDEGEE. The CDR3 has 16 residues. The CDR3 coding sequence is TGTGCCAGCAGCTTGGGGACTAGCGGGGGGACCAATGAGCAGTTCTTC. Amino acid sequence: CASSLGTSGGTNEQFF.

The table lists this clone with a few counts. The CDR3 nucleotides are TGTGCCAGCAGGCAGGGGGCGGGAAACACCATATATTTT. This encodes CASRQGAGNTIYF. The chain recombines TRBV6-5 with TRBJ1-3, with 8 bases that match TRBD1. The CDR3 has 13 residues. The V and J ends lost 6 bases and 4 bases, in that order; junction bases with no gene match: 2. Germline V gene sequence: CDR1 MNHEY, CDR2 SVGAGI.

The chain is built from TRBV27 and TRBJ1-2; unclear D gene. This CDR3 region has 15 residues. Trimming removed 3 bases at V and 0 bases at J, with 11 bases between. The germline V gene encodes CDR1 MNHEY and CDR2 SMNVEV (reference sequence). The CDR3 region is CASSLGQATNYGYTF. CDR3 DNA sequence: TGTGCCAGCAGTTTGGGTCAGGCAACTAACTATGGCTACACCTTC.

V usage is TRBV15 and J usage is TRBJ2-1; no clear D. The V end was cut by 0 bases, the J end by 0 bases, with 6 bases between. CDR1 is LNHNV, CDR2 YYDKDF, per germline (reference sequence). The CDR3 length is 15 residues. CDR3 region: CATSRELASYNEQFF. As DNA, the CDR3 is TGTGCCACCAGCAGAGAATTAGCCTCCTACAATGAGCAGTTCTTC. Looking up the rest from reference TRBV15 and TRBJ2-1 gives the full variable domain: DAMVIQNPRYQVTQFGKPVTLSCSQTLNHNVMYWYQQKSSQAPKLLFHYYDKDFNNEADTPDNFQSRRPNTSFCFLDIRSPGLGDTAMYLCATSRELASYNEQFFGPGTRLTVL.

The chain employs TRBV6-1 and TRBJ2-3, with D hard to call. The CDR3 extends over 15 amino acids. The V gene lost 0 bases and the J gene lost 6 bases, with 13 bases spanning the gap. CDR1 and CDR2 (germline): MNHNS, SASEGT. The CDR3 sequence is CASSEARKYGDTQYF. The DNA for the CDR3 is TGTGCCAGCAGTGAAGCCCGAAAATACGGGGATACGCAGTATTTT.

This clone appeared a few times. This chain joins TRBV6-1 and TRBJ1-1; D uncertain. The CDR3 spans 12 residues. From germline, CDR1 is MNHNS and CDR2 SASEGT. With 3 bases removed from V and 9 bases from J, the gap between germline ends came to 11 bases. This CDR3 is CASSDGGLQAFF. The CDR3, as DNA: TGTGCCAGCAGTGATGGAGGGCTGCAAGCTTTCTTT.

The rearrangement uses TRBV2 and TRBJ2-5; D is uncertain. The DNA end favors TRBJ2-7, so the J call may be wrong. Germline-derived CDR1 and CDR2 are SNHLY and FYNNEI. The CDR3 spans 13 residues. The DNA of the CDR3 is TGTGCCACCGTTATACAGAGCTCCTACGAGCAGTACTTC. It codes for CATVIQSSYEQYF.

The J gene is TRBJ2-7, the V gene TRBV10-3; 9 bases map to TRBD1. Per the germline V gene, CDR1 is ENHRY and CDR2 is SYGVKD. The CDR3 spans 18 residues. The V gene end was trimmed by 1 base and the J gene end by 0 bases; junction bases not matched to a gene: 10. CDR3 region: CAISEYGTGTGSSYEQYF. For the CDR3, the DNA is TGTGCCATCAGTGAGTACGGGACGGGGACAGGGAGCTCCTACGAGCAGTACTTC.